This entry lists 2 T cell receptor beta chains sequenced from one sample in a study of OX40 agonist ivuxolimab in advanced cancers. The library came from the immunoSEQ multiplex PCR assay. The clones in this table, taken by TCRdb from immuneACCESS, are in-frame only. Not every clone is retained; where verified, under half of the shortfall comes from an unresolved V gene, and the cause of the rest is unknown. In this sample the table shows tens of thousands of clones, about 89% of which occur a single time. Over 8% of the sample goes to the ten largest clones. The starting material was CD4+ or CD8+ T cells sorted from blood, obtained in a trial of the OX40 agonist ivuxolimab. Every receptor here comes from an adult with an advanced solid tumor such as melanoma, head and neck, liver or kidney cancer.

In its sample, this clone was seen once. The chain is built from TRBV6-6 and TRBJ1-2; D remains unclear. The CDR3 spans 13 residues. The V and J ends lost 2 bases and 0 bases respectively, with 4 bases between them. Germline V CDR1 and CDR2: MNHNY, SVGAGI (reference sequence). The CDR3 bases are TGTGCCAGCAGTTACGCGGCTAACTATGGCTACACCTTC. It codes for CASSYAANYGYTF.

This chain joins TRBV7-9 and TRBJ1-6; no firm D call. V was clipped by 3 bases and J by 7 bases, with 10 bases between them. This CDR3 has 14 amino acids. Germline CDR1 SEHNR, CDR2 FQNEAQ (reference sequence). The CDR3 protein is CASSFSQTNSPLHF. CDR3 sequence (DNA): TGTGCCAGCAGCTTTTCCCAGACGAATTCACCCCTCCACTTT.